This T cell receptor beta chain was sequenced for a study of early T cells in non-severe SARS-CoV-2 infection. TCRdb reprocessed the 5' RACE reads via MiXCR and lists one record per CDR3 protein. The table records fewer than 120,000 distinct CDR3 sequences, about 12% of them present only once. This CDR3 has 13 amino acids. Germline V gene lookup returns CDR1 GTSNPN and CDR2 SVGIG (reference sequence). Trimming removed 7 bases at V and 0 bases at J, with 10 bases between. V and J are TRBV30 and TRBJ2-1, with D unclear. This clonotype was obtained from an adult who was a healthcare worker with PCR-confirmed SARS-CoV-2 infection or an uninfected control (not recorded which). The source material was whole blood, sampled at baseline. CDR3 nucleotides: TGTGCCTTGTCGCCGGACTCCTACAATGAGCAGTTCTTC. Encoded protein: CALSPDSYNEQFF.